The T cell receptor (beta chain) under discussion was sequenced for a study of blood T cell repertoires in COVID-19. Profiled with immunoSEQ multiplex PCR; TCRdb holds only in-frame clones, not every one. The sample lists more than 45,000 clones; approximately 80% were seen once. In germline, CDR1 is MNHEY, CDR2 SVGAGI. The CDR3 spans 13 residues. V was pared by 5 bases and J by 3 bases, with 10 bases between. The V gene is TRBV6-5, the J gene TRBJ2-5; tentatively, D is TRBD2 (5 bases). This clonotype originated in a human donor in a cohort sampled during active COVID-19. The sequenced material came from peripheral blood. The CDR3 sequence is CASSMVGEETQYF. The CDR3 region has the DNA TGTGCCAGCAGTATGGTGGGAGAAGAGACCCAGTACTTC.